The rows below give T cell receptor beta chains drawn from one sample of a study of cytomegalovirus exposure and HLA in healthy donors. This table comes from immunoSEQ multiplex PCR, and its TCRdb copy is limited to in-frame clones, with some not included. The top ten hold approximately 4.3% of the sample, which has 100,000 or so clones, about 77% seen once. Sequencing was done on a sample of PBMCs. The receptors here all came from a woman aged 18-30 years in good health and CMV-seropositive. CDR3s include the opening cysteine and the closing phenylalanine or tryptophan. D genes are given only for firm matches. Some rows have no size entry. The others give once, few or many, or a class for an expanded clone.

CASSESGETEAFF,TGTGCCAGCAGTGAGTCGGGGGAAACTGAAGCTTTCTTT,TRBV2,once,TRBJ1-1,-
CASSQPEGDRGDHEQFF,TGTGCCAGCAGCCAACCGGAGGGGGACAGGGGGGACCATGAGCAGTTCTTC,TRBV7-9,-,TRBJ2-1,TRBD1
CASSESGGSNEQFF,TGTGCCAGCAGTGAGTCGGGAGGTAGCAATGAGCAGTTCTTC,TRBV6-4,-,TRBJ2-1,TRBD2
CASSSGLANEQFF,TGTGCCAGCAGCTCGGGACTAGCCAATGAGCAGTTCTTC,TRBV14,-,TRBJ2-1,TRBD2
CATSRRDLAYEQYF,TGTGCCACCAGCAGACGGGACTTAGCCTACGAGCAGTACTTC,TRBV15,-,TRBJ2-7,-
CASSHGTLGANVLTF,TGCGCCAGCAGCCACGGGACTCTGGGAGCCAACGTCCTGACTTTC,TRBV4-1,-,TRBJ2-6,-
CASSAAVNTEAFF,TGTGCCAGCAGTGCTGCAGTGAACACTGAAGCTTTCTTT,TRBV2,-,TRBJ1-1,-
CASSLGTGLNEQFF,TGTGCCAGCAGCTTGGGGACTGGGCTGAATGAGCAGTTCTTC,TRBV5-6,-,TRBJ2-1,-
CATEQDMNTEAFF,TGTGCCACGGAACAGGACATGAACACTGAAGCTTTCTTT,TRBV7-2,few,TRBJ1-1,-
CASSGTSGGTDTQYF,TGTGCCAGCAGCGGGACTAGCGGGGGCACAGATACGCAGTATTTT,TRBV6-4,few,TRBJ2-3,TRBD2
CASSLAQTSGSLFF,TGTGCCAGCAGCTTAGCGCAGACTAGCGGGAGTCTGTTCTTC,TRBV7-9,few,TRBJ2-1,TRBD2
CASNLGAYGYTF,TGTGCCAGTAACCTGGGGGCCTATGGCTACACCTTC,TRBV19,few,TRBJ1-2,-
CASSQGARAFYGYTF,TGTGCCAGCAGCCAGGGGGCCCGCGCCTTCTATGGCTACACCTTC,TRBV14,-,TRBJ1-2,-
CASSEATGGNQPQHF,TGTGCCAGCAGTGAAGCGACAGGGGGCAATCAGCCCCAGCATTTT,TRBV2,-,TRBJ1-5,TRBD1
CASSPLEGDTQYF,TGTGCCAGCTCACCACTGGAGGGAGATACGCAGTATTTT,TRBV18,few,TRBJ2-3,-
CATEGWDRVNGANYGYTF,TGTGCCACCGAAGGGTGGGACAGGGTGAATGGAGCTAACTATGGCTACACCTTC,TRBV19,-,TRBJ1-2,TRBD1
CASSLSFYGYTF,TGTGCCAGCAGTTTATCTTTCTATGGCTACACCTTC,TRBV28,once,TRBJ1-2,-
CASSLAAGGTVEQFF,TGTGCCAGCAGCTTAGCAGCGGGAGGCACTGTTGAGCAGTTCTTC,TRBV7-9,-,TRBJ2-1,TRBD2
CASSHFILSGANVLTF,TGCGCCAGCAGCCATTTTATCCTCTCTGGGGCCAACGTCCTGACTTTC,TRBV4-3,-,TRBJ2-6,-
CASSEVGGPGYGYTF,TGTGCCAGCAGTGAAGTGGGGGGGCCCGGCTATGGCTACACCTTC,TRBV6-1,-,TRBJ1-2,-
CASSQVGHAKNIQYF,TGTGCCAGCAGCCAAGTGGGCCATGCCAAAAACATTCAGTACTTC,TRBV4-2,-,TRBJ2-4,-
CASSPGLAGPYEQYF,TGCGCCAGCAGCCCGGGACTAGCGGGACCCTACGAGCAGTACTTC,TRBV4-3,-,TRBJ2-7,TRBD2
CASSGEGGTSRYEQYF,TGTGCCAGCAGCGGTGAGGGAGGAACATCCCGGTACGAGCAGTACTTC,TRBV7-6,once,TRBJ2-7,-
CASTIFGDRGQPQHF,TGTGCCAGTACCATATTTGGGGACAGGGGTCAGCCCCAGCATTTT,TRBV19,-,TRBJ1-5,TRBD1
CASSQEVAGASSYEQYF,TGCGCCAGCAGCCAAGAGGTAGCGGGGGCTAGCTCCTACGAGCAGTACTTC,TRBV4-1,-,TRBJ2-7,TRBD2
CAISEVQAYEQYF,TGTGCCATCAGTGAAGTACAGGCCTACGAGCAGTACTTC,TRBV10-3,-,TRBJ2-7,-